These 13 T cell receptor beta chains share one sample of origin, sequenced in a study of control samples from healthy donors and cancer patients (dated by TCRdb to 2019 to 2021). The library was made by the immunoSEQ multiplex PCR assay. TCRdb took this table from immuneACCESS and kept in-frame rearrangements with V and J called. Such tables lack part of the clones; where checked against another copy, unresolved V genes explain under half of the gap, and the rest is unexplained. The sample table lists about 250,000 clones, over 75% of them with a count of one. Roughly 15% of the sample belongs to the ten largest clones. Sample: PBMCs. Receptor source: an older woman with lung cancer.

This chain joins TRBV24-1 and TRBJ1-5; 8 bases are shared with TRBD1. The CDR3 loop spans 16 amino acids. Trimming took 4 bases from V and 2 from J; bases not matched to a gene: 6. Germline lookup yields CDR1 KGHDR and CDR2 SFDVKD. DNA for the CDR3: TGTGCCACCAGTGACGGGAGGACAGGGCGCAATCAGCCCCAGCATTTT. Translated, it gives CATSDGRTGRNQPQHF.

The V call is TRBV6-5, the J call TRBJ2-7; 9 bases are shared with TRBD1. Trimming removed 0 bases from V and 6 bases from J; junction bases left unmatched: 6. This CDR3 has 15 amino acids. Looked up from germline, CDR1 is MNHEY and CDR2 is SVGAGI. The CDR3 region has the DNA TGTGCCAGCAGTTACTCGTTCACGGACAGGGGCGAGCAGTACTTC. It is translated as CASSYSFTDRGEQYF.

This chain joins TRBV29-1 and TRBJ1-1; TRBD1 matches at 7 bases. V was pared by 6 bases and J by 7 bases, with 17 bases of the junction left unmatched. The CDR3 covers 15 residues. Looked up from germline, CDR1 is SQVTM and CDR2 is ANQGSEA. The DNA of the CDR3 is TGCAGCGTCCGAAGATCGACAGGGAGTAGTAATGAAGCTTTCTTT. Amino acid sequence: CSVRRSTGSSNEAFF. Combining the CDR3 with reference TRBV29-1 and TRBJ1-1 gives the whole variable domain SAVISQKPSRDICQRGTSLTIQCQVDSQVTMMFWYRQQPGQSLTLIATANQGSEATYESGFVIDKFPISRPNLTFSTLTVSNMSPEDSSIYLCSVRRSTGSSNEAFFGQGTRLTVV.

The V call is TRBV10-3, the J call TRBJ2-7; the match to TRBD2 covers 7 bases. The V gene end was trimmed by 2 bases and the J gene end by 5 bases; junction bases not matched to a gene: 6. Germline loops: CDR1 ENHRY, CDR2 SYGVKD. The CDR3 totals 14 residues. CDR3 sequence: CAISEPGGVHEQYF. In nucleotides, the CDR3 is TGTGCCATCAGTGAGCCTGGGGGGGTCCACGAGCAGTACTTC.

Comment on this clone: A junction end diverges from the germline sequence, so it may reflect a read error. The chain carries TRBV11-2 and TRBJ1-2; D is ambiguous. The CDR3 sequence is 14 residues long. Germline V gives CDR1 SGHAT, CDR2 FQNNGV. For the CDR3, the DNA is TGTGCCAGCAGCATAGAATCCGGCGCGGATGGCTACACCTTC. Encoded protein: CASSIESGADGYTF.

This sequence joins TRBV18 and TRBJ2-1, with D possibly TRBD2 on 5 matching bases. V lost 10 bases, J lost 0 bases, and 16 bases lay in between. The CDR3 runs 15 residues. Germline CDR1 is KGHSH and CDR2 is LQKENI. CDR3 in amino acids: CATKEGADSYNEQFF. Written as DNA, the CDR3 is TGTGCCACCAAAGAGGGCGCCGACTCCTACAATGAGCAGTTCTTC.

The chain links TRBV6-1 to TRBJ1-5; perhaps TRBD1 as D (6 bases). The CDR3 contains 16 residues. Trimming took off 3 bases at V and 1 base at J, with 13 bases between the two ends. The germline gives CDR1 MNHNS, CDR2 SASEGT. The CDR3 protein is CASSDLNRESNQPQHF. The DNA for the CDR3 is TGTGCCAGCAGTGATTTGAACAGGGAGAGCAATCAGCCCCAGCATTTT.

V and J are TRBV4-2 and TRBJ2-3; maybe TRBD2 (5 bases). Germline CDR1 and CDR2: LGHNA and YNFKEQ. The CDR3 runs 18 residues. With 1 base removed from V and 0 bases from J, the gap between germline ends came to 17 bases. The CDR3 DNA sequence: TGTGCCAGCAGCCAAGTTGCGATCGGGGATCCTAGCACAGATACGCAGTATTTT. It translates to CASSQVAIGDPSTDTQYF.

This chain joins TRBV5-1 and TRBJ2-7; D gene unclear. Germline CDR1 SGHRS, CDR2 YFSETQ. The length of the CDR3 is 15 residues. The V end was cut by 0 bases, the J end by 0 bases, with 10 bases between. CDR3 protein: CASSLDVVTSYEQYF. The CDR3 region has the DNA TGCGCCAGCAGCTTGGATGTTGTTACCTCCTACGAGCAGTACTTC.

The chain is built from TRBV19 and TRBJ2-1, with D uncertain. Trimming removed 2 bases from V and 7 bases from J, with 9 bases in between. Looked up from germline, CDR1 is LNHDA and CDR2 is SQIVND (reference sequence). This CDR3 spans 13 amino acids. The CDR3 DNA is TGTGCCAGTAGTATAAGGCTAGGGAATGAGCAGTTCTTC. Encoded protein: CASSIRLGNEQFF.

The chain has TRBV6-5 and TRBJ2-5, with 7 bases aligning to TRBD1. The CDR3 is 13 residues long. Germline V CDR1 and CDR2: MNHEY, SVGAGI. V gave up 6 bases and J gave up 2 bases; unmatched junction bases: 3. The CDR3 is CASSWDRQETQYF. The CDR3 DNA reads TGTGCCAGCAGCTGGGACAGACAAGAGACCCAGTACTTC.

In its sample, this clone was seen once. The chain uses TRBV2 and TRBJ2-7; perhaps TRBD2 as D (6 bases). Deletions cut 0 bases from V and 7 bases from J, with 13 bases between. The CDR3 is 14 amino acids. The germline V gene has CDR1 SNHLY and CDR2 FYNNEI. The CDR3 sequence is CASSEAYTAGEQYF. CDR3 in DNA: TGTGCCAGCAGTGAAGCCTACACCGCGGGAGAGCAGTACTTC.

This chain uses TRBV14 with TRBJ2-1; the match to TRBD2 covers 12 bases. V gave up 3 bases and J gave up 2 bases; unmatched junction bases: 2. The germline CDR1 and CDR2 sequences are SGHDN and FVKESK. The CDR3 has 16 residues. The CDR3 region has the DNA TGTGCCAGCAGCCAGACTAGCGGGGGACCCTACAATGAGCAGTTCTTC. Encoded protein: CASSQTSGGPYNEQFF.